Listed below are T cell receptor beta chains from one sample, sequenced in a study of cytomegalovirus exposure and HLA in healthy donors. Profiling relied on immunoSEQ multiplex PCR, and the TCRdb table lists in-frame clones only, not all of them. The table includes roughly 71,000 clones, around two thirds detected once. The sample comprised PBMCs. Source of these receptors: a human donor in good health. The CDR3 runs from the conserved cysteine through the conserved F or W. Fields, in order: V gene, D gene, J gene, CDR3 length, clone size, CDR3 protein, CDR3 DNA. A D gene is named only where the DNA matches it firmly. Size is omitted from some rows. Given values are once, few, many or a class for expanded clones.

v_gene: TRBV5-1
d_gene: TRBD2
j_gene: TRBJ2-3
len: 16
abundance: -
CDR3aa: CASSFDRSGSGDTQYF
CDR3nt: TGCGCCAGCAGCTTTGATAGAAGCGGGAGTGGAGATACGCAGTATTTT

v_gene: TRBV7-7
d_gene: TRBD1
j_gene: TRBJ2-1
len: 13
abundance: -
CDR3aa: CASSQDRGDEQFF
CDR3nt: TGTGCTAGCAGCCAAGACAGGGGCGATGAGCAGTTCTTC

v_gene: TRBV5-6
d_gene: TRBD1
j_gene: TRBJ1-1
len: 17
abundance: -
CDR3aa: CASSSQTTGTENTEAFF
CDR3nt: TGTGCCAGCAGTTCCCAAACCACCGGGACAGAGAACACTGAAGCTTTCTTT

v_gene: TRBV6-1
d_gene: TRBD1
j_gene: TRBJ1-1
len: 17
abundance: -
CDR3aa: CASSESGQGHMVTEAFF
CDR3nt: TGTGCCAGCAGTGAATCTGGACAGGGCCATATGGTCACTGAAGCTTTCTTT

v_gene: TRBV7-9
d_gene: -
j_gene: TRBJ1-4
len: 16
abundance: few
CDR3aa: CASSLVGSRAGEKLFF
CDR3nt: TGTGCCAGCAGCTTAGTTGGGTCGAGGGCAGGTGAAAAACTGTTTTTT

v_gene: TRBV6-5
d_gene: -
j_gene: TRBJ1-3
len: 16
abundance: -
CDR3aa: CASSYRGGSGGNTIYF
CDR3nt: TGTGCCAGCAGTTACCGGGGGGGCTCTGGTGGAAACACCATATATTTT

v_gene: TRBV7-3
d_gene: -
j_gene: TRBJ2-1
len: 12
abundance: -
CDR3aa: CASSLQGHEQFF
CDR3nt: TGTGCCAGCAGCTTACAGGGCCATGAGCAGTTCTTC

v_gene: TRBV5-6
d_gene: -
j_gene: TRBJ2-4
len: 12
abundance: once
CDR3aa: CASSLAGVIQYF
CDR3nt: TGTGCCAGCAGCTTGGCAGGGGTCATTCAGTACTTC

v_gene: TRBV7-9
d_gene: -
j_gene: TRBJ1-2
len: 14
abundance: medium-sized
CDR3aa: CASSEAGSGCGYTF
CDR3nt: TGTGCCAGCAGCGAAGCGGGATCCGGATGTGGCTACACCTTC

v_gene: TRBV16
d_gene: -
j_gene: TRBJ1-4
len: 13
abundance: few
CDR3aa: CASSQYREEKLFF
CDR3nt: TGTGCCAGCAGCCAATATCGAGAAGAAAAACTGTTTTTT

v_gene: TRBV7-9
d_gene: -
j_gene: TRBJ2-5
len: 14
abundance: -
CDR3aa: CASSSEGGRETQYF
CDR3nt: TGTGCCAGCAGCTCGGAGGGGGGGCGAGAGACCCAGTACTTC

v_gene: TRBV18
d_gene: -
j_gene: TRBJ1-1
len: 15
abundance: -
CDR3aa: CASSPLEGGYTEAFF
CDR3nt: TGTGCCAGCTCACCACTCGAGGGGGGGTACACTGAAGCTTTCTTT

v_gene: TRBV21-1
d_gene: -
j_gene: TRBJ2-7
len: 18
abundance: -
CDR3aa: CASSKDASGRAISYEQYF
CDR3nt: TGTGCCAGCAGCAAAGATGCTAGCGGGAGGGCGATCTCCTACGAGCAGTACTTC

v_gene: TRBV5-6
d_gene: TRBD1
j_gene: TRBJ1-1
len: 15
abundance: few
CDR3aa: CASSLRQGWNTEAFF
CDR3nt: TGTGCCAGCAGCCTAAGACAGGGGTGGAACACTGAAGCTTTCTTT

v_gene: TRBV25-1
d_gene: -
j_gene: TRBJ2-7
len: 14
abundance: -
CDR3aa: CASSEQGSSYEQYF
CDR3nt: TGTGCCAGCAGTGAGCAGGGAAGCTCCTACGAGCAGTACTTC

v_gene: TRBV4-1
d_gene: TRBD1
j_gene: TRBJ2-7
len: 13
abundance: -
CDR3aa: CASSYRQGYEQYF
CDR3nt: TGCGCCAGCAGCTACCGACAGGGCTACGAGCAGTACTTC

v_gene: TRBV5-1
d_gene: TRBD1
j_gene: TRBJ1-2
len: 15
abundance: -
CDR3aa: CASSLLGGSDYGYTF
CDR3nt: TGCGCCAGCAGCTTATTAGGGGGCTCCGACTATGGCTACACCTTC

v_gene: TRBV20-1
d_gene: -
j_gene: TRBJ2-1
len: 10
abundance: -
CDR3aa: CSASNNEQFF
CDR3nt: TGCAGTGCGTCTAACAATGAGCAGTTCTTC

v_gene: TRBV6-1
d_gene: -
j_gene: TRBJ2-2
len: 15
abundance: -
CDR3aa: CASFPHGVSTGELFF
CDR3nt: TGTGCCAGCTTTCCCCATGGAGTAAGCACCGGGGAGCTGTTTTTT

v_gene: TRBV29-1
d_gene: TRBD2
j_gene: TRBJ2-3
len: 13
abundance: few
CDR3aa: CSVASGNKDTQYF
CDR3nt: TGCAGCGTTGCTAGCGGGAATAAAGATACGCAGTATTTT

v_gene: TRBV7-7
d_gene: TRBD2
j_gene: TRBJ2-3
len: 15
abundance: -
CDR3aa: CASSPTSAPTDTQYF
CDR3nt: TGTGCCAGCAGCCCGACTAGCGCCCCGACAGATACGCAGTATTTT

v_gene: TRBV7-9
d_gene: TRBD2
j_gene: TRBJ2-3
len: 16
abundance: few
CDR3aa: CASSIQRGGPTDTQYF
CDR3nt: TGTGCCAGCAGCATTCAGCGGGGAGGGCCCACAGATACGCAGTATTTT

v_gene: TRBV5-1
d_gene: -
j_gene: TRBJ2-7
len: 13
abundance: -
CDR3aa: CASSSGPSYEQYF
CDR3nt: TGCGCCAGCAGCTCAGGCCCATCCTACGAGCAGTACTTC

v_gene: TRBV5-1
d_gene: -
j_gene: TRBJ1-2
len: 13
abundance: -
CDR3aa: CASTYGGGEGYTF
CDR3nt: TGCGCCAGCACCTACGGGGGGGGCGAGGGCTACACCTTC

v_gene: TRBV5-8
d_gene: -
j_gene: TRBJ2-7
len: 14
abundance: -
CDR3aa: CASSRGGVGYEQYF
CDR3nt: TGTGCCAGCAGCCGAGGCGGTGTGGGCTACGAGCAGTACTTC

v_gene: TRBV5-5
d_gene: -
j_gene: TRBJ2-7
len: 16
abundance: -
CDR3aa: CASSLSPDRPSYEQYF
CDR3nt: TGTGCCAGCAGCTTGTCCCCTGACAGGCCCTCCTACGAGCAGTACTTC

v_gene: TRBV6-1
d_gene: TRBD2
j_gene: TRBJ2-1
len: 15
abundance: -
CDR3aa: CATTLAGGLLGEQFF
CDR3nt: TGTGCCACAACTCTAGCGGGAGGCCTATTAGGGGAGCAGTTCTTC

v_gene: TRBV5-1
d_gene: -
j_gene: TRBJ2-7
len: 14
abundance: few
CDR3aa: CASSPMTSWYEQYF
CDR3nt: TGCGCCAGCAGCCCTATGACTAGTTGGTACGAGCAGTACTTC

v_gene: TRBV7-3
d_gene: -
j_gene: TRBJ2-2
len: 15
abundance: -
CDR3aa: CASSADRTNTGELFF
CDR3nt: TGTGCCAGCAGCGCCGACAGGACAAACACCGGGGAGCTGTTTTTT

v_gene: TRBV4-1
d_gene: -
j_gene: TRBJ2-7
len: 15
abundance: -
CDR3aa: CASSQDQGRGSEQYF
CDR3nt: TGCGCCAGCAGCCAAGATCAGGGCAGGGGATCCGAGCAGTACTTC

v_gene: TRBV7-3
d_gene: TRBD2
j_gene: TRBJ2-1
len: 14
abundance: -
CDR3aa: CASSPGGPYNEQFF
CDR3nt: TGTGCCAGCAGCCCGGGGGGACCCTACAATGAGCAGTTCTTC

v_gene: TRBV4-1
d_gene: TRBD1
j_gene: TRBJ1-3
len: 16
abundance: medium-sized
CDR3aa: CASSHHPTGPGNTIYF
CDR3nt: TGCGCCAGCAGCCATCACCCGACAGGGCCTGGAAACACCATATATTTT

v_gene: TRBV30
d_gene: TRBD1
j_gene: TRBJ1-1
len: 14
abundance: -
CDR3aa: CAWSVMGQKTEAFF
CDR3nt: TGTGCCTGGAGTGTAATGGGACAGAAGACTGAAGCTTTCTTT

v_gene: TRBV9
d_gene: TRBD1
j_gene: TRBJ1-5
len: 15
abundance: -
CDR3aa: CASAPGGQVNQPQHF
CDR3nt: TGTGCCAGCGCCCCTGGGGGACAGGTTAATCAGCCCCAGCATTTT

v_gene: TRBV9
d_gene: -
j_gene: TRBJ1-4
len: 14
abundance: -
CDR3aa: CASSVALGGEKLFF
CDR3nt: TGTGCCAGCAGCGTAGCTCTGGGGGGGGAAAAACTGTTTTTT

v_gene: TRBV5-4
d_gene: TRBD1
j_gene: TRBJ2-5
len: 13
abundance: -
CDR3aa: CASSSDRVETQYF
CDR3nt: TGTGCCAGCAGTTCGGACAGGGTTGAGACCCAGTACTTC

v_gene: TRBV25-1
d_gene: TRBD1
j_gene: TRBJ2-1
len: 15
abundance: -
CDR3aa: CASSGGRGTYNEQFF
CDR3nt: TGTGCCAGCAGTGGGGGCAGGGGGACCTACAATGAGCAGTTCTTC

v_gene: TRBV6-5
d_gene: -
j_gene: TRBJ2-7
len: 14
abundance: few
CDR3aa: CASSYSDFSYEQYF
CDR3nt: TGTGCCAGCAGTTACTCCGACTTCTCCTACGAGCAGTACTTC

v_gene: TRBV28
d_gene: TRBD1
j_gene: TRBJ2-7
len: 15
abundance: -
CDR3aa: CASSESAGGNYEQYF
CDR3nt: TGTGCCAGCAGTGAATCGGCAGGGGGTAACTACGAGCAGTACTTC

v_gene: TRBV30
d_gene: -
j_gene: TRBJ1-2
len: 12
abundance: few
CDR3aa: CAWSYGAYGYTF
CDR3nt: TGTGCCTGGAGTTATGGGGCCTATGGCTACACCTTC

v_gene: TRBV4-1
d_gene: TRBD2
j_gene: TRBJ2-7
len: 16
abundance: -
CDR3aa: CASSQPTSGRTYEQYF
CDR3nt: TGCGCCAGCAGCCAGCCGACTAGCGGGAGGACCTACGAGCAGTACTTC

v_gene: TRBV27
d_gene: -
j_gene: TRBJ1-4
len: 13
abundance: once
CDR3aa: CASREATNEKLFF
CDR3nt: TGTGCCAGCAGAGAGGCAACTAATGAAAAACTGTTTTTT

v_gene: TRBV15
d_gene: -
j_gene: TRBJ2-7
len: 13
abundance: -
CDR3aa: CATSILDNYEQYF
CDR3nt: TGTGCCACCAGCATACTTGATAACTACGAGCAGTACTTC

v_gene: TRBV30
d_gene: TRBD1
j_gene: TRBJ1-2
len: 14
abundance: few
CDR3aa: CAWSLGQGDYGYTF
CDR3nt: TGTGCCTGGAGTCTTGGACAGGGGGATTATGGCTACACCTTC

v_gene: TRBV19
d_gene: TRBD1
j_gene: TRBJ1-2
len: 12
abundance: -
CDR3aa: CASSMTGSGYTF
CDR3nt: TGTGCCAGTAGTATGACAGGGTCGGGCTACACCTTC

v_gene: TRBV5-1
d_gene: TRBD1
j_gene: TRBJ1-1
len: 15
abundance: -
CDR3aa: CASSLETGAFTEAFF
CDR3nt: TGCGCCAGCAGCTTGGAGACAGGGGCCTTCACTGAAGCTTTCTTT

v_gene: TRBV6-1
d_gene: -
j_gene: TRBJ1-4
len: 13
abundance: few
CDR3aa: CASNDLPGEKLFF
CDR3nt: TGTGCCAGCAATGATCTTCCGGGTGAAAAACTGTTTTTT

v_gene: TRBV4-1
d_gene: -
j_gene: TRBJ2-7
len: 13
abundance: -
CDR3aa: CASSQGTGYEQYF
CDR3nt: TGCGCCAGCAGCCAAGGTACGGGCTACGAGCAGTACTTC

v_gene: TRBV7-9
d_gene: -
j_gene: TRBJ1-3
len: 14
abundance: -
CDR3aa: CATLGTDSGNTIYF
CDR3nt: TGTGCCACTTTGGGGACTGACTCTGGAAACACCATATATTTT

v_gene: TRBV11-1
d_gene: -
j_gene: TRBJ2-7
len: 13
abundance: -
CDR3aa: CASSFNRVGEQYF
CDR3nt: TGTGCCAGCAGCTTTAACAGGGTTGGCGAGCAGTACTTC

v_gene: TRBV7-9
d_gene: TRBD1
j_gene: TRBJ2-3
len: 17
abundance: -
CDR3aa: CASSVSPGQGTTDTQYF
CDR3nt: TGTGCCAGCAGCGTTTCGCCGGGACAGGGAACCACAGATACGCAGTATTTT

v_gene: TRBV5-1
d_gene: TRBD2
j_gene: TRBJ2-1
len: 15
abundance: few
CDR3aa: CASSLSSGFTNEQFF
CDR3nt: TGCGCCAGCAGCTTATCTAGCGGGTTTACCAATGAGCAGTTCTTC

v_gene: TRBV5-1
d_gene: -
j_gene: TRBJ1-1
len: 16
abundance: -
CDR3aa: CASSLESRSGPTEAFF
CDR3nt: TGCGCCAGCAGCTTGGAAAGTCGATCGGGTCCCACTGAAGCTTTCTTT

v_gene: TRBV5-1
d_gene: TRBD1
j_gene: TRBJ1-2
len: 14
abundance: -
CDR3aa: CASSLGQGVGGYTF
CDR3nt: TGCGCCAGCAGCTTGGGACAGGGGGTCGGTGGCTACACCTTC

v_gene: TRBV28
d_gene: -
j_gene: TRBJ1-5
len: 13
abundance: -
CDR3aa: CASRNRVDQPQHF
CDR3nt: TGTGCCAGCAGGAATCGGGTGGATCAGCCCCAGCATTTT

v_gene: TRBV5-1
d_gene: TRBD2
j_gene: TRBJ2-5
len: 17
abundance: -
CDR3aa: CASSYSISGGGQETQYF
CDR3nt: TGCGCCAGCAGCTACTCAATAAGCGGGGGGGGACAAGAGACCCAGTACTTC